This T cell receptor beta chain was identified during a study of STAT5B mutations in CD4+ large granular lymphocyte leukemia. V lost 3 bases and J 5 bases, leaving 16 bases between the germline ends. CDR3 length: 15 residues. Germline CDR1 and CDR2: MNHNS and SASEGT. The assay was run at survey level. Assay used: immunoSEQ multiplex PCR; TCRdb lists only in-frame clones, some missing. The table includes about 30,000 clones, roughly 70% detected once. General study points: Higher CD4+ than CD8+ T-LGLL clonality might reflect small sample size. Main leukemic clonotypes were patient-specific, but approximately 25% appeared at low frequency elsewhere. Patient CD4-sorted repertoires looked more clonal than healthy CD4+ repertoires, even without putative leukemic clones.

This clone was counted once. Its antigen remains unidentified. The source material was CD4+ T cells from blood buffy coats. The TCR comes from a human donor in good health. The chain is built from TRBV6-1 and TRBJ1-2; D might be TRBD1 (5 bases). In DNA, the CDR3 is TGTGCCAGCAGTGAGGGAGGGACGTACATATATGGCTACACCTTC. Encoded protein: CASSEGGTYIYGYTF.